Listed here is a single T cell receptor beta chain. This sample was taken from a study of T cells in Graves' hyperthyroidism and ophthalmopathy. V was cut by 5 bases and J by 0 bases, with 18 bases left in between. Per germline, CDR1 SGDLS and CDR2 YYNGEE. The CDR3 contains 18 residues. TCR beta CDR3 regions were amplified from RNA. Primed by the HTBI set, a first-round RT-PCR was run on the TCR CDR3. TCRdb processed the multiplex PCR reads anew with MiXCR; each CDR3 protein has one entry. The data contain roughly 800,000 distinct CDR3 sequences, more than 30% of them singletons. No ophthalmopathy progression within 18 months constituted stable Graves' hyperthyroidism. Together with thyroid ultrasound, orbital computed tomography, serum thyroxine and TRAb, clinical symptoms were used for diagnoses.

V gene TRBV9 combines with J gene TRBJ2-6; possibly TRBD1 or TRBD2 for D (7 bases each). This sequence was found in a man aged 18 to 30 with Graves' hyperthyroidism. Sequences were obtained from blood. CDR3 DNA: TGTGCCAGCAGTTACTCAGGGGGGGGACTCTCTGGGGCCAACGTCCTGACTTTC. It specifies CASSYSGGGLSGANVLTF.